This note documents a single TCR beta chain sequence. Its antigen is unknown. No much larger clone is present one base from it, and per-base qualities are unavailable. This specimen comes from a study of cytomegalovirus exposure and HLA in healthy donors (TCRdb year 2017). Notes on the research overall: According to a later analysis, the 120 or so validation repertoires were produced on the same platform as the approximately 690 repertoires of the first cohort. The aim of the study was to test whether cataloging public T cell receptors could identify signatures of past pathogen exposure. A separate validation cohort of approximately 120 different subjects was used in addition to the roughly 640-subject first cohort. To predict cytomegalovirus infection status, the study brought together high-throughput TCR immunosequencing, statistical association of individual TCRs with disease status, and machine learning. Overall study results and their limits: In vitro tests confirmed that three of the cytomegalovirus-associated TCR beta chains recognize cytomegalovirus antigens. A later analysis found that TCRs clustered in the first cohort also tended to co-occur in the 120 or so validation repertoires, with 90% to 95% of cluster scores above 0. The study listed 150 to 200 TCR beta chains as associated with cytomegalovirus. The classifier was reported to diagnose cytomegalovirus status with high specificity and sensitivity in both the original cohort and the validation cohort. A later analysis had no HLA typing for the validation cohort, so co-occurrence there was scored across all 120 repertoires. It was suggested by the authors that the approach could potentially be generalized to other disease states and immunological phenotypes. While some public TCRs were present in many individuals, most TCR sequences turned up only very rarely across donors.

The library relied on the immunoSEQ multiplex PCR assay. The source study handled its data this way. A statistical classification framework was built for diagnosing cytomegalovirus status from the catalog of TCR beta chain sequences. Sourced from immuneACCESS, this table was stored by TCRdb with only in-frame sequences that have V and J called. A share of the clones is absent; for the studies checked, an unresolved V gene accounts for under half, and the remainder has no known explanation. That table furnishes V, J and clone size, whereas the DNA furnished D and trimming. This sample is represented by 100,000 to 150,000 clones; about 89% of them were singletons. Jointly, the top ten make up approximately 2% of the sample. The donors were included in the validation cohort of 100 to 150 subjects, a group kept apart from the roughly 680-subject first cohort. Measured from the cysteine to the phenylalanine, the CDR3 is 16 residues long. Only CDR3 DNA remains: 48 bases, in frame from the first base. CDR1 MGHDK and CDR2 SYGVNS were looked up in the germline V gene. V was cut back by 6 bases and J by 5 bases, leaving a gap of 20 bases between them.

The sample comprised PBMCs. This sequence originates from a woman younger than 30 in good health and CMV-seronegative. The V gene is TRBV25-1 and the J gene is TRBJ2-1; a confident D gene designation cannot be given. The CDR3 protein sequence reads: CASRRDHTHEDNEQFF. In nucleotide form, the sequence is TGTGCCAGCAGAAGAGATCATACCCATGAAGACAATGAGCAGTTCTTC.